The following is a T cell receptor (beta chain) sequence with its context. Sequenced by immunoSEQ multiplex PCR; TCRdb stores in-frame clones only, minus some. The sample shows tens of thousands of clones, roughly 92% of them seen only once. V lost 5 bases to trimming and J lost 4 bases; unmatched junction nucleotides: 5. Per germline, CDR1 KGHSH and CDR2 LQKENI. This CDR3 has 14 residues. This specimen belongs to a study of T cell changes during pregnancy in multiple sclerosis. The source was CD4+ T cells from peripheral blood mononuclear cells, collected in the third trimester of pregnancy. V gene TRBV18 combines with J gene TRBJ1-5; TRBD1 aligns across 7 bases. This receptor was obtained from a female donor with multiple sclerosis, enrolled in a pregnancy study. As DNA, the CDR3 is TGTGCCAGCTCAACATCGGGACAGAATCAGCCCCAGCATTTT. Translating gives CASSTSGQNQPQHF.